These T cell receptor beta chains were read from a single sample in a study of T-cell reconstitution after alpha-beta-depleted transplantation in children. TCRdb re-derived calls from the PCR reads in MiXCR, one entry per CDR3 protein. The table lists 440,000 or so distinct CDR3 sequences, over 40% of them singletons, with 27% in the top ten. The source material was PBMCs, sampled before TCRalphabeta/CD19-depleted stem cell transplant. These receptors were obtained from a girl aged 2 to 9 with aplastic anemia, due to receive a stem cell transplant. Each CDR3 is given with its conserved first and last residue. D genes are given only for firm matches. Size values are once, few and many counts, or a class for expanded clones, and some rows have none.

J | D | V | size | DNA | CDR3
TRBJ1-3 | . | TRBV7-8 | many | TGTGCCAGCAGCCTGATGGGTGGATTCGGAAACACCATATATTTT | CASSLMGGFGNTIYF
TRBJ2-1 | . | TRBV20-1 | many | TGCAGTGCTAGCGTGACAAGGGACAATGAGCAGTTCTTC | CSASVTRDNEQFF
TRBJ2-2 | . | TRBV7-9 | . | TGTGCCAGCAGCTTACGGCTAGCAAACGGGGAGCTGTTTTTT | CASSLRLANGELFF
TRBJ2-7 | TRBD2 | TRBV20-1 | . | TGCAGTGCTAGCCTAGCAGGCGGGAGGGCCGTCGGTGGGTACTTC | CSASLAGGRAVGGYF
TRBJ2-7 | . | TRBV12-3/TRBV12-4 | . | TGTGCCAGCAGTGAGGGGCAGAACTCCTACGAGCAGTACTTC | CASSEGQNSYEQYF
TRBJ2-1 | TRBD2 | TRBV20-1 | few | TGCAGTGCTAGAGTCCCCGGGAGGGTAGATAATGAGCAGTTCTTC | CSARVPGRVDNEQFF
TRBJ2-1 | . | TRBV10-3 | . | TGTGCCATCAGTTCCGGAGATCTGGATGAGCAGTTCTTC | CAISSGDLDEQFF
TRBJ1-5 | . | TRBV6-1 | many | TGTGCCAGCAGTCGCACAGGAGCTAATCAGCCCCAGCATTTT | CASSRTGANQPQHF
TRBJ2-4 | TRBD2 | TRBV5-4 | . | TGTGCCAGCAGCTCACTTCGGGAAGCGGGATTAGCCAAAAACATTCAGTACTTC | CASSSLREAGLAKNIQYF
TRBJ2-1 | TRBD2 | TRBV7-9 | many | TGTGCCAGCAGCCCGGGACTAGCGTCCGCCTACAATGAGCAGTTCTTC | CASSPGLASAYNEQFF
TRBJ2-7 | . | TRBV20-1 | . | TGCAGTGGGAAGTGGGGGGACTACGAGCAGTACTTC | CSGKWGDYEQYF
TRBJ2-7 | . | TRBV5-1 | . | TGCGCCAGCAGCGGACCGGGCCCTTTGGAGTACTTC | CASSGPGPLEYF
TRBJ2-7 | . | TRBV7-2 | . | TGTGCCAGCAGCTTCGTCAGGGGCGAGCAGTACTTC | CASSFVRGEQYF
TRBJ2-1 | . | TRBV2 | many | TGTGCCAGCAGTTACCGGCCCAATACCAATGAGCAGTTCTTC | CASSYRPNTNEQFF
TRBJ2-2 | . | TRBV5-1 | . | TGCGCCAGCAGTCAGGTCCAAGGAAGTGGGATCACCGGGGAGCTGTTTTTT | CASSQVQGSGITGELFF
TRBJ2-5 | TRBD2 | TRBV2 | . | TGTGCCAGCAGTTTCATAGCGGGCCAAGAGACCCAGTACTTC | CASSFIAGQETQYF
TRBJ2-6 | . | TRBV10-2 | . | TGCGCTACCAGGAAGACAGCCAGCTCTGGGGCCAACGTCCTGACTTTC | CATRKTASSGANVLTF
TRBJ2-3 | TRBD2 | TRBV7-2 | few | TGTGCCAGCAGCTTACTCCGGACTAGTCCAGATACGCAGTATTTT | CASSLLRTSPDTQYF
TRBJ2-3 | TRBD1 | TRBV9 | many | TGTGCCAGCAGCGTGGGACAGGGTCGGGTAGATACGCAGTATTTT | CASSVGQGRVDTQYF
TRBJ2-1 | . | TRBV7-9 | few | TGTGCCAGCAGCTTAGACGGGAGTGATAGCTACAATGAGCAGTTCTTC | CASSLDGSDSYNEQFF
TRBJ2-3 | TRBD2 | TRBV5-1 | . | TGCGCCAGCAAAGCGGGAGAAAGGGATACGCAGTATTTT | CASKAGERDTQYF
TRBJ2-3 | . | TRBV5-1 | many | TGCGCCAGCAGCTTGGTGGTCAGAAGCACAGATACGCAGTATTTT | CASSLVVRSTDTQYF
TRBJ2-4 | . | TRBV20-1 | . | TGCAGTGCTAGAGCGCCGGGGAACATTCAGTACTTC | CSARAPGNIQYF
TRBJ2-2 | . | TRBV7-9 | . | TGTGCCAGCAGCTCGGGGTTCACCTGGGAGCTGTTTTTT | CASSSGFTWELFF
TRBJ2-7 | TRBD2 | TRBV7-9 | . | TGTGCCAGCAGCTTAGTGGCTAGCGGAAACGAGCAGTACTTC | CASSLVASGNEQYF
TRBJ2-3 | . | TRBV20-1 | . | TGCAGTGCCACCGGAAGTGGTGGGGGGGCCACAGATACGCAGTATTTT | CSATGSGGGATDTQYF
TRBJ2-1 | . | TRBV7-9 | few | TGTGCCAGCACTCCGGGACCCAACCTTAACAATGAGCAGTTCTTC | CASTPGPNLNNEQFF
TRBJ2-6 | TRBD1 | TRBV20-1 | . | TGCAGTGCTAGGACAGGGGGCCTCTCTGGGGCCAACGTCCTGACTTTC | CSARTGGLSGANVLTF
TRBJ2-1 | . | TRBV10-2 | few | TGCGCCACCGGGGACTTCCCCGATGAGCAGTTCTTC | CATGDFPDEQFF
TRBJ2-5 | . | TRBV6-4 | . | TGTGCCAGCAGTGATGGTGCTTCGGGGACCCAGTACTTC | CASSDGASGTQYF
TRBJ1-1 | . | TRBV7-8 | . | TGTGCCAGCAGCTGGCGGGCGGGGGTTTACACTGAAGCTTTCTTT | CASSWRAGVYTEAFF
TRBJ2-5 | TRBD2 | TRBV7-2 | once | TGTGCCAGCAGCTTAGCGGCAACGGGAGGGCCGGGGACCCAGTACTTC | CASSLAATGGPGTQYF
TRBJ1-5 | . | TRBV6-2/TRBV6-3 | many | TGTGCCAGCAGTTACAGGACAGAAAGACAGCCCCAGCATTTT | CASSYRTERQPQHF
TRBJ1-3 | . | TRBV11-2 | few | TGTGCCAGCAGCTTAGTTGGACGCTTCCTCTCTGGAAACACCATATATTTT | CASSLVGRFLSGNTIYF
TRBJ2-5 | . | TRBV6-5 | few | TGTGCAAGCGGCCCCTCCCAAGAGACCCAGTACTTC | CASGPSQETQYF
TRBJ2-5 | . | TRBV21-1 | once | TGTGCCAGACGGGAGGGCCTAAAGACCCAGTACTTC | CARREGLKTQYF
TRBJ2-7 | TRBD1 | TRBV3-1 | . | TGTGCGAGCGAGGGCAGGGGGCATCACGAGCAGTACTTC | CASEGRGHHEQYF